This is a list of T cell receptor beta chains from one sample in a study of early T cells in non-severe SARS-CoV-2 infection. Each CDR3 protein is one row after TCRdb ran MiXCR on the 5' RACE reads. In the table there are under 85,000 distinct CDR3 sequences, more than 13% of which are singletons. Sample: whole blood. The receptors stem from an adult who was a healthcare worker with PCR-confirmed SARS-CoV-2 infection or an uninfected control (not recorded which). CDR3s include the opening cysteine and the closing phenylalanine or tryptophan. The order of the fields is D gene, V gene, J gene, clone size, CDR3 DNA, CDR3 protein. D genes are given only for firm matches. A row's size may be missing; if present it is once, few, many or a size class.

>TRBD2|TRBV9|TRBJ2-5|few
TGTGCCAGCAGCACCATGAGCGGGGGCGAGACCCAGTACTTC
CASSTMSGGETQYF
>TRBD1|TRBV5-1|TRBJ1-6|NA
TGCGCCAGCAGCCGGGACAGCTCCCGCTCCTATAATTCACCCCTCCACTTT
CASSRDSSRSYNSPLHF
>NA|TRBV6-1|TRBJ1-1|many
TGTGCCAGCAGAATCAGACCCCGGGGGACTGAAGCTTTCTTT
CASRIRPRGTEAFF
>NA|TRBV14|TRBJ1-3|few
TGTGCCAGCAGCCAAGATCTCTCTGGAAACACCATATATTTT
CASSQDLSGNTIYF
>NA|TRBV29-1|TRBJ1-2|NA
TGCAGCGTTTTTCCCGGCTACACCTTC
CSVFPGYTF
>NA|TRBV7-6|TRBJ2-3|NA
TGTGCCAGCAGCCGGGGCTACCGGGGCCTTAATCTGGATACGCAGTATTTT
CASSRGYRGLNLDTQYF
>NA|TRBV28|TRBJ2-7|NA
TGTGCCAGCAGACCCGGGGGGCCCGGTTACGAGCAGTACTTC
CASRPGGPGYEQYF
>NA|TRBV29-1|TRBJ2-3|many
TGCAGCGTTGGCGATTCATGGGGCGATACGCAGTATTTT
CSVGDSWGDTQYF
>NA|TRBV9|TRBJ2-7|NA
TGTGCTAGCAGCCCCCACGGCAGGGAGACCTACGAGCAGTACTTC
CASSPHGRETYEQYF
>NA|TRBV5-1|TRBJ2-3|NA
TGCGCCAGCAGCTCCACCCCCCAGCCAGATACGCAGTATTTT
CASSSTPQPDTQYF
>NA|TRBV28|TRBJ1-3|many
TGTGCCAGCAGTTTATGGGGTAGATTGGACACCATATATTTT
CASSLWGRLDTIYF
>TRBD1|TRBV28|TRBJ2-3|few
TGTGCCAGCAGTTTCCTTGACAGGGGGAGAGATACGCAGTATTTT
CASSFLDRGRDTQYF
>NA|TRBV2|TRBJ2-3|few
TGTGCCAGCAGTGAATTGAGGGGGGCCGACACAGATACGCAGTATTTT
CASSELRGADTDTQYF
>NA|TRBV5-1|TRBJ1-1|NA
TGCGCCAGCAGCTGGGGACAAGGAGGGACTGAAGCTTTCTTT
CASSWGQGGTEAFF
>TRBD2|TRBV7-8|TRBJ2-1|NA
TGTGCCAGCAGCTACCGGGACTACTCCTACAATGAGCAGTTCTTC
CASSYRDYSYNEQFF
>NA|TRBV7-8|TRBJ1-6|NA
TGTGCCAGCAGCTTAAGATCGGGCAGTAATTCACCCCTCCACTTT
CASSLRSGSNSPLHF
>NA|TRBV28|TRBJ1-2|NA
TGTGCCAGCAGTAGGGTACACCAGGCAGGATTGCACTATGGCTACACCTTC
CASSRVHQAGLHYGYTF
>NA|TRBV2|TRBJ1-2|few
TGTGCCAGCGGCGGGACGGGCTATGGCTACACCTTC
CASGGTGYGYTF
>NA|TRBV18|TRBJ1-3|few
TGTGCCAGCTCACCGCGGGACACCCCAGGAAACACCATATATTTT
CASSPRDTPGNTIYF
>NA|TRBV28|TRBJ2-6|NA
TGTGCCAGCAGTTTATGGTCCAGCTCTGGGGCCAACGTCCTGACTTTC
CASSLWSSSGANVLTF
>TRBD1|TRBV7-9|TRBJ2-7|many
TGTGCCAGCAGCTCGACAGGGGGCTACGAGCAGTACTTC
CASSSTGGYEQYF
>NA|TRBV5-1|TRBJ2-3|NA
TGCGCCAGCAGCCGTGGACAGAGCACAGATACGCAGTATTTT
CASSRGQSTDTQYF
>NA|TRBV5-6|TRBJ1-2|few
TGTGCCAGCAGCTCACCAGAGTTTAACTATGGCTACACCTTC
CASSSPEFNYGYTF
>NA|TRBV20-1|TRBJ1-2|many
TGCAGTGCTAGAGATCAGACCCGCAGTAGATATGGCTACACCTTC
CSARDQTRSRYGYTF
>TRBD1|TRBV20-1|TRBJ1-3|many
TGCAGTGCTGGCCAGACAGGGATCAGAAACACCATATATTTT
CSAGQTGIRNTIYF
>TRBD1|TRBV6-6|TRBJ1-1|few
TGTGCCAGCAGTTACACCGGGACAGGGACGAACACTGAAGCTTTCTTT
CASSYTGTGTNTEAFF
>NA|TRBV19|TRBJ1-5|NA
TGTGCCAGTAGTATGGGGGGGAATCAGCCCCAGCATTTT
CASSMGGNQPQHF
>NA|TRBV29-1|TRBJ1-4|few
TGCAGCTCGACCGGGGGGGATAGAAATGAAAAACTGTTTTTT
CSSTGGDRNEKLFF
>NA|TRBV6-2/TRBV6-3|TRBJ2-5|few
TGTGCCAGCAGCAATCGCCGGGACAATCAAGAGACCCAGTACTTC
CASSNRRDNQETQYF
>NA|TRBV29-1|TRBJ1-1|NA
TGCAGCGTTCAGCCCATGAACACTGAAGCTTTCTTT
CSVQPMNTEAFF
>NA|TRBV11-2|TRBJ2-7|few
TGTGCCAGCAGCGAGGGCTACGAGCAGTACTTC
CASSEGYEQYF
>TRBD2|TRBV28|TRBJ2-4|many
TGTGCCACAACGGGGGCCGGGACTAGCAAAAACATTCAGTACTTC
CATTGAGTSKNIQYF
>NA|TRBV6-2/TRBV6-3|TRBJ1-5|many
TGTGCCAGCAGTAGCGTTAGGAATCAGCCCCAGCATTTT
CASSSVRNQPQHF
>NA|TRBV29-1|TRBJ2-7|few
TGCAGCGTTGAATTCCCCCAGGGTAGGTCCTACGAGCAGTACTTC
CSVEFPQGRSYEQYF
>NA|TRBV14|TRBJ2-1|NA
TGTGCCAGCAGCCAACACGCGGGGCCCGAGTCGTACAATGAGCAGTTCTTC
CASSQHAGPESYNEQFF